This T cell receptor beta chain comes out of a study of beta chain features in type 1 diabetes. Overall study findings and caveats: Shorter TCRB CDR3s, moderately but significantly so, marked every one of the four CD4+ subsets in Type 1 diabetes patients.

Since all of the isolated RNA was reverse transcribed, expressed TCRB transcripts were what got sequenced. Profiled with immunoSEQ multiplex PCR; TCRdb holds only in-frame clones, not every one. Here the sample spans roughly 230,000 clones, roughly a tenth being singletons. The germline V gene encodes CDR1 LNHNV and CDR2 YYDKDF (reference sequence). The CDR3 is made up of 16 amino acids. V was pared by 5 bases and J by 5 bases, with 14 bases of the junction left unmatched. Sorting of CD4+ naive, central memory, regulatory and stem cell-like memory cells was performed via CD45RO/CCR7/CD25/CD127/CD95/CD27. As for this clone: Its antigen remains unknown.

The specimen sequenced was naive CD4+ T cells from blood. The TCR sequence derives from a man aged 25-45 years with type 1 diabetes. The chain links TRBV15 to TRBJ1-1, with TRBD1 matching 7 bases. The CDR3: CATSDAPWTGGTEAFF. CDR3 bases: TGTGCCACCAGCGACGCACCTTGGACAGGAGGAACTGAAGCTTTCTTT.